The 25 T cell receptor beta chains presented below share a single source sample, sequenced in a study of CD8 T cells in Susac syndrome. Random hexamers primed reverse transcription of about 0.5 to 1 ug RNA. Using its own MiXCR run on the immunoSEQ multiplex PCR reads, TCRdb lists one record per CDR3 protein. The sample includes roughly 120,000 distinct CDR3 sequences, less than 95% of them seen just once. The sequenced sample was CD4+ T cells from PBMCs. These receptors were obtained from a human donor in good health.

The CDR3, as DNA: TGTGCCAGTAGTACCCCAGAGGTGGGGACACCAAACACCGGGGAGCTGTTTTTT. Amino acids: CASSTPEVGTPNTGELFF. This chain uses TRBV19 with TRBJ2-2; tentatively, D is TRBD1 (6 bases). V lost 4 bases to trimming and J lost 2 bases, with 20 bases between them. The CDR3 runs to 18 residues. Germline V gene sequence: CDR1 LNHDA, CDR2 SQIVND (reference sequence).

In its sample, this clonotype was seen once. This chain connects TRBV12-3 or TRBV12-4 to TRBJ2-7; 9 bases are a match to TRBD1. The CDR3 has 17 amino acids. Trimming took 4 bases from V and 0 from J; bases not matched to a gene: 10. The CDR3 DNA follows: TGTGCCAGCAGTTCCCAACTACAGGGGGCTAGCTCCTACGAGCAGTACTTC. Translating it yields CASSSQLQGASSYEQYF.

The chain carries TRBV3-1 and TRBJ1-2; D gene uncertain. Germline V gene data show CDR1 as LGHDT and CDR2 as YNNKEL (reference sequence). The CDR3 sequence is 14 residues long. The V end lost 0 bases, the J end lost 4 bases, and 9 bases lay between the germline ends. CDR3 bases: TGTGCCAGCAGCCAAGAATCACCTCTCTATGGCTACACCTTC. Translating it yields CASSQESPLYGYTF. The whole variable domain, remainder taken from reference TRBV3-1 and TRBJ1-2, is DTAVSQTPKYLVTQMGNDKSIKCEQNLGHDTMYWYKQDSKKFLKIMFSYNNKELIINETVPNRFSPKSPDKAHLNLHINSLELGDSAVYFCASSQESPLYGYTFGSGTRLTVV.

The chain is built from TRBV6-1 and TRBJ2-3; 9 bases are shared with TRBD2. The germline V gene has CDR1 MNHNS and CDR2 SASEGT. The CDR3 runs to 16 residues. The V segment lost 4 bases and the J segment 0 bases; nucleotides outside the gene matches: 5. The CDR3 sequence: CASSGLAGASTDTQYF. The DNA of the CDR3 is TGTGCCAGCAGTGGATTAGCGGGAGCCAGCACAGATACGCAGTATTTT.

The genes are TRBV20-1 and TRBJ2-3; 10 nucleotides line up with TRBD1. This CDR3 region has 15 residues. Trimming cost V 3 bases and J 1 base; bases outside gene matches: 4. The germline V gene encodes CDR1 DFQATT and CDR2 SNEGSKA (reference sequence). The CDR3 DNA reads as TGCAGTGCTAGGAGACAGGGGGCTGGCACAGATACGCAGTATTTT. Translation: CSARRQGAGTDTQYF.

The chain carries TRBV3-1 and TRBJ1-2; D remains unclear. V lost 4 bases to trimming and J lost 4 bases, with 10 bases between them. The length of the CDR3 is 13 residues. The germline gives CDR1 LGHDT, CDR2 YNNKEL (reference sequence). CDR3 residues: CASSPQEAYGYTF. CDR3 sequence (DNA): TGTGCCAGCAGCCCCCAGGAGGCCTATGGCTACACCTTC.

The CDR3 spells CASNPGDRGRETQYF. As DNA, the CDR3 is TGTGCCAGCAACCCCGGGGACAGGGGGCGGGAGACCCAGTACTTC. The rearrangement links TRBV28 to TRBJ2-5; the match to TRBD1 covers 12 bases. CDR3 size: 15 residues. The V gene's germline CDR1 is MDHEN and CDR2 SYDVKM. V was clipped by 7 bases and J by 5 bases; unmatched bases: 8.

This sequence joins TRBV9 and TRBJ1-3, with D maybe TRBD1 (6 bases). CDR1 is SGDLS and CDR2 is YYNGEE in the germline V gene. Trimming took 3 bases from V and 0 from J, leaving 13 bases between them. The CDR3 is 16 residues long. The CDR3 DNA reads TGTGCCAGCAGCGAGGGGGACACCTACTCTGGAAACACCATATATTTT. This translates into CASSEGDTYSGNTIYF.

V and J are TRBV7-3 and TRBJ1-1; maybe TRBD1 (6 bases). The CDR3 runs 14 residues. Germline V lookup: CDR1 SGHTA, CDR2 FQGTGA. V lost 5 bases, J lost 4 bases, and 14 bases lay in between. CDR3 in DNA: TGTGCCAGCAGCGAAATACCAGGGGCCACTGAAGCTTTCTTT. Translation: CASSEIPGATEAFF.

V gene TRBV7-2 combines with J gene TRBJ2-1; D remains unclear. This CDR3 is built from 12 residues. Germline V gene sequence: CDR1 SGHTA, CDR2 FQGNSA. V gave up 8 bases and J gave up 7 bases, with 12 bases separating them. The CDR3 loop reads CASVRSRNEQFF. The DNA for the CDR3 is TGTGCCAGCGTAAGGAGTAGGAATGAGCAGTTCTTC.

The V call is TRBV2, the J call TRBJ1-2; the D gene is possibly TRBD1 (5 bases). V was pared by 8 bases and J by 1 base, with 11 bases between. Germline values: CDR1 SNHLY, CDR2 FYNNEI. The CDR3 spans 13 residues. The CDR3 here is CASGADYNYGYTF. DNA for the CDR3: TGTGCCAGCGGGGCAGACTATAACTATGGCTACACCTTC.

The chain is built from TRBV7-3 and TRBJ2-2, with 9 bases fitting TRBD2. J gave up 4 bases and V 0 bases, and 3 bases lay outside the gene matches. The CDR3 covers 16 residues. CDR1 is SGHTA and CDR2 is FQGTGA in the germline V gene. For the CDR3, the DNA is TGTGCCAGCAGCTTAACAGCGGGAGGTCCCACCGGGGAGCTGTTTTTT. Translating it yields CASSLTAGGPTGELFF.

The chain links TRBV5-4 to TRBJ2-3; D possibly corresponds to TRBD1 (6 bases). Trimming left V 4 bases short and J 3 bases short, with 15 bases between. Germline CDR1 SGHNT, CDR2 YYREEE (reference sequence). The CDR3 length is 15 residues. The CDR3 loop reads CASSPDSLTTDTQYF. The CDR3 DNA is TGTGCCAGCAGCCCGGACAGTCTGACGACAGATACGCAGTATTTT. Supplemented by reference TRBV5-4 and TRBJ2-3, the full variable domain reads ETGVTQSPTHLIKTRGQQVTLRCSSQSGHNTVSWYQQALGQGPQFIFQYYREEENGRGNFPPRFSGLQFPNYSSELNVNALELDDSALYLCASSPDSLTTDTQYFGPGTRLTVL.

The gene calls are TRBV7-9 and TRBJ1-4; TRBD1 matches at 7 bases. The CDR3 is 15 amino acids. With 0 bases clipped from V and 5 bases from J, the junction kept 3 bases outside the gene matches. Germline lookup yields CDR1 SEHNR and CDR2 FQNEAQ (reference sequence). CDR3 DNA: TGTGCCAGCAGCTTAGCACAGGGGCCGAATGAAAAACTGTTTTTT. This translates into CASSLAQGPNEKLFF. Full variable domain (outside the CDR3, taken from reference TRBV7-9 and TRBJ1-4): DTGVSQNPRHKITKRGQNVTFRCDPISEHNRLYWYRQTLGQGPEFLTYFQNEAQLEKSRLLSDRFSAERPKGSFSTLEIQRTEQGDSAMYLCASSLAQGPNEKLFFGSGTQLSVL.

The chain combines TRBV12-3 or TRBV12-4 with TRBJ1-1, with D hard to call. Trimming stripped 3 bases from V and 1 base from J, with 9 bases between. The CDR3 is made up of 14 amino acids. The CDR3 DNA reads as TGTGCCAGCAGTTTGCATGCCCCGAACACTGAAGCTTTCTTT. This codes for CASSLHAPNTEAFF.

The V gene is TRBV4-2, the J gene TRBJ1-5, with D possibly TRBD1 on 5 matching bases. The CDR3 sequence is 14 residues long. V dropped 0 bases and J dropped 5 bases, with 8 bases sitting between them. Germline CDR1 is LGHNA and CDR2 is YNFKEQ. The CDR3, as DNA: TGTGCCAGCAGCCAAGATCGCAGGGATCAGCCCCAGCATTTT. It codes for CASSQDRRDQPQHF.

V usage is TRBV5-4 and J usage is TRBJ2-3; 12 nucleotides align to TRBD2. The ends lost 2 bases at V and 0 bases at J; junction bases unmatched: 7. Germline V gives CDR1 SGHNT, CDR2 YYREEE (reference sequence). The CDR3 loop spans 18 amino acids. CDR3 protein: CASSFRLAGDPSTDTQYF. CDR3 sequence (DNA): TGTGCCAGCAGCTTCCGACTAGCGGGAGATCCCAGCACAGATACGCAGTATTTT.

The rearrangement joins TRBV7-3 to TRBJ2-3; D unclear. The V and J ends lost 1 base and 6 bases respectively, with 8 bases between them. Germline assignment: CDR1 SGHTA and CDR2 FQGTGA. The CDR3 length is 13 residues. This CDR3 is CASSLNAGDTQYF. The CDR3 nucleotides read TGTGCCAGCAGCTTAAATGCAGGTGATACGCAGTATTTT.

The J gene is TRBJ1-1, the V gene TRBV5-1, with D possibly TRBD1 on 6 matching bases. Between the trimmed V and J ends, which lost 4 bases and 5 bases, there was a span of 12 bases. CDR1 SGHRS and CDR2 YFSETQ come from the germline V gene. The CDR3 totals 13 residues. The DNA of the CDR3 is TGCGCCAGCAGCGTGGTAGGGGGGACTGAAGCTTTCTTT. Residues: CASSVVGGTEAFF.

The DNA of the CDR3 is TGTGCCTGGAGTGTATCGTTGATCGGGCAGGGGAGACACGAGCAGTACTTC. Translated, it gives CAWSVSLIGQGRHEQYF. V gene TRBV30 combines with J gene TRBJ2-7, with D possibly being TRBD1 (6 bases). This CDR3 is 17 amino acids long. Trimming stripped 0 bases from V and 5 bases from J, with 23 bases between. From germline, CDR1 is GTSNPN and CDR2 SVGIG (reference sequence).

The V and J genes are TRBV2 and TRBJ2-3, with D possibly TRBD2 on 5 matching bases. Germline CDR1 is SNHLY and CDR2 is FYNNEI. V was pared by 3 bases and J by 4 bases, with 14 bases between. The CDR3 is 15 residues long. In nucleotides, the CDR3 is TGTGCCAGCAGTGACTCCCTGCGGGTCCCAGATACGCAGTATTTT. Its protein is CASSDSLRVPDTQYF. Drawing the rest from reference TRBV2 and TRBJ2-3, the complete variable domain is EPEVTQTPSHQVTQMGQEVILRCVPISNHLYFYWYRQILGQKVEFLVSFYNNEISEKSEIFDDQFSVERPDGSNFTLKIRSTKLEDSAMYFCASSDSLRVPDTQYFGPGTRLTVL.

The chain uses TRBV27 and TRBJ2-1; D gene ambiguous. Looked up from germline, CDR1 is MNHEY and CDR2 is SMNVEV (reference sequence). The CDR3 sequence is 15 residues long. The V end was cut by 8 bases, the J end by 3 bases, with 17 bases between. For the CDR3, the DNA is TGTGCCAGCCACCAGGTCGATTCCCTCTACAATGAGCAGTTCTTC. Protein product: CASHQVDSLYNEQFF.

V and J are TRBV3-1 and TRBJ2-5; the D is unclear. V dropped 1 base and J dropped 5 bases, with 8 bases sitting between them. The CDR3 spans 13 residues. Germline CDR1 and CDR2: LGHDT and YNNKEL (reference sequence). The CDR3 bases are TGTGCCAGCAGCCAAGTAGCTTTTGAGACCCAGTACTTC. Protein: CASSQVAFETQYF.

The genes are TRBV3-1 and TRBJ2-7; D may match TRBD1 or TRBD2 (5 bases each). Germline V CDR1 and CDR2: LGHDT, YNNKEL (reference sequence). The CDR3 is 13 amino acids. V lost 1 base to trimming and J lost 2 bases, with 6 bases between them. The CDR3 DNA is TGTGCCAGCAGCCAAGGGGGGACCTACGAGCAGTACTTC. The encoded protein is CASSQGGTYEQYF.

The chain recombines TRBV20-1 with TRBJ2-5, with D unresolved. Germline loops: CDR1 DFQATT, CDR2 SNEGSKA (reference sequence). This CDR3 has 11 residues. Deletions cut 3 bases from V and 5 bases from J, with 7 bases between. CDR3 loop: CSARPLETQYF. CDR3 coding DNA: TGCAGTGCTAGGCCGCTGGAGACCCAGTACTTC.